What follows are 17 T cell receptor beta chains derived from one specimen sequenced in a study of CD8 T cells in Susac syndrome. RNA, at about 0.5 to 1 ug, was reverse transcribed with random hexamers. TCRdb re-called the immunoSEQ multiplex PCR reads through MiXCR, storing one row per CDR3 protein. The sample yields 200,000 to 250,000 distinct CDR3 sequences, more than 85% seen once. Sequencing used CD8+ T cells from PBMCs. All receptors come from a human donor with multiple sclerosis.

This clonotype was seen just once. The CDR3 spells CASSVVAGTGGTQYF. The CDR3 nucleotides read TGTGCCAGCAGCGTCGTGGCGGGAACTGGAGGGACCCAGTACTTC. The rearrangement uses TRBV14 and TRBJ2-5; perhaps TRBD2 as D (6 bases). V was shortened by 5 bases and J by 7 bases, with 20 bases between the two germline ends. CDR1 and CDR2 from the germline V gene are SGHDN and FVKESK. The CDR3 totals 15 residues.

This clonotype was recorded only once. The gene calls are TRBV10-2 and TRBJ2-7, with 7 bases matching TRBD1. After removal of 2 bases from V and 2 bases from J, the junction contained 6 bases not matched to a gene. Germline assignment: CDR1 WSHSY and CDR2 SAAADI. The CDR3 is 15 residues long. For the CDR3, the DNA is TGCGCCAGCAGTGAGGGGGGAACAGGGGCCTACGAGCAGTACTTC. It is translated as CASSEGGTGAYEQYF.

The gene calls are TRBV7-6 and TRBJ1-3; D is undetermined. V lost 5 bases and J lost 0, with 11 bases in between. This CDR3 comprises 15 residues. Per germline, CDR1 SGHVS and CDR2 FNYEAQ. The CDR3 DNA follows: TGTGCCAGCAGCCCGCCGCGGAGCTCTGGAAACACCATATATTTT. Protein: CASSPPRSSGNTIYF.

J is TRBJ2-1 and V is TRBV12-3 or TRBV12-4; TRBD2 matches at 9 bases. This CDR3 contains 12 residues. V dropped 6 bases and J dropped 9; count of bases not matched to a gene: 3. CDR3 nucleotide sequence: TGTGCCAGCAGCGAAGCGGGAGGTGAGCAGTTCTTC. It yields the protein CASSEAGGEQFF.

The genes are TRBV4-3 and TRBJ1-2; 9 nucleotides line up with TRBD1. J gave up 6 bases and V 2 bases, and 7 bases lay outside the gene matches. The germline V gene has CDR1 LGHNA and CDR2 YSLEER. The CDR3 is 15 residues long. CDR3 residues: CASSQYWTGVHGYTF. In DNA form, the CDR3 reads TGCGCCAGCAGCCAATATTGGACAGGGGTCCATGGCTACACCTTC.

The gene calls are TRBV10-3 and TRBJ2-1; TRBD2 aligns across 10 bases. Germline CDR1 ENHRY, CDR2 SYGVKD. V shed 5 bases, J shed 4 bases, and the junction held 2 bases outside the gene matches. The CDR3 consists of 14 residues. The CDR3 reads CAISPTSGYNEQFF. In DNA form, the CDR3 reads TGTGCCATCAGTCCGACTAGCGGGTACAATGAGCAGTTCTTC.

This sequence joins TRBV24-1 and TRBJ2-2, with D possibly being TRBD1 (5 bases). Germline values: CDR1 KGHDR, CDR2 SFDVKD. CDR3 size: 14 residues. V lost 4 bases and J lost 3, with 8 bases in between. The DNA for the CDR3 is TGTGCCACCAGTGACAGGGTAGACACCGGGGAGCTGTTTTTT. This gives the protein CATSDRVDTGELFF.

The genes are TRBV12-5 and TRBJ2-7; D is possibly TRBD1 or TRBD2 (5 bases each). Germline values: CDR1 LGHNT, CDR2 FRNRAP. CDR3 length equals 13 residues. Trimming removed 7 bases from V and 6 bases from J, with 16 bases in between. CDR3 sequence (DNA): TGTGCTAGTGCCCCCCCGGGGCGAGTCGAGCAGTACTTC. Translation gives CASAPPGRVEQYF.

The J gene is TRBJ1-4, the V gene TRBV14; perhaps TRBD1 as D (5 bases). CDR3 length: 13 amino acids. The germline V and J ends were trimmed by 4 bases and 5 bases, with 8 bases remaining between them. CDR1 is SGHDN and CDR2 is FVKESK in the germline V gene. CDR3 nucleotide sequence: TGTGCCAGCAGCCCCCGGGGGAATGAAAAACTGTTTTTT. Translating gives CASSPRGNEKLFF. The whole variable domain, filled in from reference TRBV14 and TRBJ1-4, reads EAGVTQFPSHSVIEKGQTVTLRCDPISGHDNLYWYRRVMGKEIKFLLHFVKESKQDESGMPNNRFLAERTGGTYSTLKVQPAELEDSGVYFCASSPRGNEKLFFGSGTQLSVL.

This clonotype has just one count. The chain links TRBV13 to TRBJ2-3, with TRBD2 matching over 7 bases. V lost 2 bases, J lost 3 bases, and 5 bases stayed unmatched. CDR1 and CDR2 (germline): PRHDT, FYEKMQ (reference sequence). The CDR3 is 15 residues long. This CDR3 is CASSLPAGKTDTQYF. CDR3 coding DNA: TGTGCCAGCAGCTTACCAGCGGGGAAGACAGATACGCAGTATTTT.

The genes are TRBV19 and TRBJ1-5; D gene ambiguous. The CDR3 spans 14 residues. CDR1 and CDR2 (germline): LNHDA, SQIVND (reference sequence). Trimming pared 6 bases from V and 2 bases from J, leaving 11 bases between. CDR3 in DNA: TGTGCCAGTAGCCAACGAACGGGCAATCAGCCCCAGCATTTT. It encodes CASSQRTGNQPQHF.

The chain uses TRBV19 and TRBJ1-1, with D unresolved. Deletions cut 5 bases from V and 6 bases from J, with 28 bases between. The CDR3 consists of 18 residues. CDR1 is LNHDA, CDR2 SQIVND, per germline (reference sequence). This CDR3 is CASSWSRATSTREAEAFF. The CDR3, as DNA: TGTGCCAGTAGTTGGTCCCGGGCCACTTCCACACGGGAGGCTGAAGCTTTCTTT.

CDR3 DNA: TGCAGCGTTGGGAACAATGAGCAGTTCTTC. Translating it yields CSVGNNEQFF. The rearrangement uses TRBV29-1 and TRBJ2-1; D gene uncertain. The ends were cut back, 4 bases at V and 5 bases at J, with 3 bases in the middle. Germline V gene lookup returns CDR1 SQVTM and CDR2 ANQGSEA. This CDR3 has 10 residues.

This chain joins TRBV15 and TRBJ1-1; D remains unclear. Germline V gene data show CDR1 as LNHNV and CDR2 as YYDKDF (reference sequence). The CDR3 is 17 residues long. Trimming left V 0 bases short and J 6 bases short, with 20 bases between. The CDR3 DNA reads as TGTGCCACCAGCAGAGATCGTCAGCTAGGGAGCCAAGCTGAAGCTTTCTTT. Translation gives CATSRDRQLGSQAEAFF.

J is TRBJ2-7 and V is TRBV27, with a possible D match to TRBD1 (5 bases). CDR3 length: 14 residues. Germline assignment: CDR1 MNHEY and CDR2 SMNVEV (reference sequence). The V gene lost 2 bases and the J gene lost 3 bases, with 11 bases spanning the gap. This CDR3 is CASSLGASLYEQYF. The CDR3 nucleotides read TGTGCCAGCAGTTTAGGGGCCTCCCTCTACGAGCAGTACTTC.

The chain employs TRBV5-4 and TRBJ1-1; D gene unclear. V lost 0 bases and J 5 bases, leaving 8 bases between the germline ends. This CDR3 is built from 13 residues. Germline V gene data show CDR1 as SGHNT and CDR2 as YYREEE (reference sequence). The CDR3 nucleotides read TGTGCCAGCAGCTTGGAAGGACGAACTGAAGCTTTCTTT. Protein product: CASSLEGRTEAFF.

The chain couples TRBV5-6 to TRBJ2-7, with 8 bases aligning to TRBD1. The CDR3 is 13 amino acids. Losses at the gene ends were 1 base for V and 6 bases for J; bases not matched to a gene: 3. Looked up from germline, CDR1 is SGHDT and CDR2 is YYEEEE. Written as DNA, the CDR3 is TGTGCCAGCAGCTTGACCGACAGGGGCGAGCAGTACTTC. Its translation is CASSLTDRGEQYF. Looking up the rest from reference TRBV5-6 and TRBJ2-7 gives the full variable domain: DAGVTQSPTHLIKTRGQQVTLRCSPKSGHDTVSWYQQALGQGPQFIFQYYEEEERQRGNFPDRFSGHQFPNYSSELNVNALLLGDSALYLCASSLTDRGEQYFGPGTRLTVT.